The 9 T cell receptor beta chains reported below all come from one sample, sequenced in a study of cytomegalovirus exposure and HLA in healthy donors. It was with 60 Vbeta and 13 Jbeta primers that the PCR ran. Sequenced by immunoSEQ multiplex PCR; TCRdb stores in-frame clones only, minus some. This table has 170,000 or so clones, about 80% appearing once. The sequenced material came from PBMCs. The receptor set was obtained from a woman aged 30 to 39 in good health and CMV-seropositive.

This chain links TRBV4-3 with TRBJ2-7; possibly TRBD1 for D (6 bases). From germline, CDR1 is LGHNA and CDR2 YSLEER. V lost 1 base and J 4 bases, leaving 14 bases between the germline ends. The CDR3 consists of 15 residues. The CDR3 protein is CASSQGLQGLYEQYF. The CDR3 region has the DNA TGCGCCAGCAGCCAAGGGTTGCAGGGGCTTTACGAGCAGTACTTC.

The chain uses TRBV19 and TRBJ2-2; 7 positions match TRBD1. V lost 10 bases and J lost 2; bases outside the gene matches: 7. Germline V gene sequence: CDR1 LNHDA, CDR2 SQIVND (reference sequence). This CDR3 comprises 14 residues. The CDR3 region has the DNA TGTGCCACTCCGATAGGGGGCAACACCGGGGAGCTGTTTTTT. Its protein product is CATPIGGNTGELFF.

The chain couples TRBV5-1 to TRBJ1-6, with 12 bases that match TRBD1. The CDR3 totals 16 residues. Trimming removed 4 bases from V and 8 bases from J; junction bases left unmatched: 7. Germline lookup yields CDR1 SGHRS and CDR2 YFSETQ. The CDR3 protein is CASSLWDRGRDSPLHF. DNA of the CDR3: TGCGCCAGCAGCCTATGGGACAGGGGGCGCGATTCACCCCTCCACTTT.

This clone was detected once. The rearrangement joins TRBV7-9 to TRBJ1-3; D possibly corresponds to TRBD1 (6 bases). Trimming stripped 1 base from V and 2 bases from J, with 9 bases between. The germline V gene encodes CDR1 SEHNR and CDR2 FQNEAQ (reference sequence). CDR3 length equals 15 residues. The CDR3, as DNA: TGTGCCAGCAGCTTAGGTCAGGGGCCTGGAAACACCATATATTTT. Amino acid sequence: CASSLGQGPGNTIYF.

The V gene is TRBV11-3, the J gene TRBJ2-1; D not certain. CDR3 size: 11 residues. Per the germline V gene, CDR1 is SGHNT and CDR2 is YENEEA. V shed 3 bases and J shed 7 bases, with 4 bases lying between them. CDR3 amino acids: CASSLRNEQFF. In nucleotides, the CDR3 is TGTGCCAGCAGCTTGCGTAATGAGCAGTTCTTC.

This chain links TRBV29-1 with TRBJ2-5; 9 nucleotides line up with TRBD1. The CDR3 is 15 amino acids. Trimming took 1 base from V and 4 from J; bases not matched to a gene: 7. Germline CDR1 SQVTM, CDR2 ANQGSEA. The DNA of the CDR3 is TGCAGCGTTGAAGGGGACAGGGAAGGAAGAGAGACCCAGTACTTC. Protein product: CSVEGDREGRETQYF.

The CDR3 DNA reads TGTGCCAGCAGCTTTGAACTAGCGGTCCAAGCCGGGGAGCTGTTTTTT. Its translation: CASSFELAVQAGELFF. The J gene is TRBJ2-2, the V gene TRBV11-2, with TRBD2 matching 8 bases. The CDR3 spans 16 residues. With V trimmed by 3 bases and J by 6 bases, 9 bases remained unmatched. Germline assignment: CDR1 SGHAT and CDR2 FQNNGV.

The rearrangement joins TRBV4-3 to TRBJ2-7; a weak D match, TRBD1 (5 bases). Germline CDR1 LGHNA, CDR2 YSLEER. The V end was cut by 3 bases, the J end by 3 bases, with 9 bases between. This CDR3 is 13 amino acids long. The CDR3 loop is CASSQTVDYEQYF. The CDR3 coding sequence is TGCGCCAGCAGCCAGACAGTAGACTACGAGCAGTACTTC.

This clone was counted between two and nine times. The rearrangement links TRBV28 to TRBJ1-1; D unclear. From germline, CDR1 is MDHEN and CDR2 SYDVKM. The CDR3 loop spans 11 amino acids. Trimming removed 0 bases at V and 8 bases at J, with 4 bases between. CDR3 coding DNA: TGTGCCAGCAGTTTATGGCGGGAAGCTTTCTTT. Amino acids: CASSLWREAFF.